This T cell receptor beta chain was sequenced during a study of beta chain features in type 1 diabetes. The CDR3 is 17 residues long. The germline gives CDR1 SGHNT, CDR2 YYREEE (reference sequence). J was trimmed by 0 bases and V by 4 bases; bases with no gene match: 6. In this sample, this clone turned up a few times. Antigen unknown. Study-level results: When VDJ junctions were examined, type 1 diabetes patients showed fewer insertions and more deletions. When Type 1 diabetes patients were examined, their TCRB CDR3s proved moderately but significantly shorter in all four CD4+ subsets. For patients and controls alike, PCR might favor shorter templates to the same degree.

The study reverse transcribed the entire isolated RNA, so it sequenced expressed TCRB transcripts. An average approximately 4 million reads came from naive, central memory and regulatory T cell samples. Measured with immunoSEQ multiplex PCR; TCRdb has only the in-frame clones, and not every one. Of 390,000 or so clones in the sample, roughly 14% were seen once. The receptor's source is a man between 25 and 39 years old in good health. The sequencing input was naive CD4+ T cells from blood. J is TRBJ2-1 and V is TRBV5-4; 11 positions match TRBD2. CDR3 DNA: TGTGCCAGCAGCGCCGGGACTAGCGGTAGCTCCTACAATGAGCAGTTCTTC. Amino acid sequence: CASSAGTSGSSYNEQFF.